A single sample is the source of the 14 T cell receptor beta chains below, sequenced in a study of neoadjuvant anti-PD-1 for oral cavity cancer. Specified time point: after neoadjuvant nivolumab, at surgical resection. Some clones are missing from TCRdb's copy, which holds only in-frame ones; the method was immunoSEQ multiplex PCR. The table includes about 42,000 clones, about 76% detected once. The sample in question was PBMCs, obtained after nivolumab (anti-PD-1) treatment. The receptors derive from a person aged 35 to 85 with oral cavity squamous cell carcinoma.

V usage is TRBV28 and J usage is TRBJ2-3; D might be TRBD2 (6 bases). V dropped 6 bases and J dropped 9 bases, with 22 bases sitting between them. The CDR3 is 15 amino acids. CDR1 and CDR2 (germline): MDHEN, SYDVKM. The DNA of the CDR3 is TGTGCCAGCAGAGAATCGGGACTTAAGCTGAACACGCAGTATTTT. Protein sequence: CASRESGLKLNTQYF.

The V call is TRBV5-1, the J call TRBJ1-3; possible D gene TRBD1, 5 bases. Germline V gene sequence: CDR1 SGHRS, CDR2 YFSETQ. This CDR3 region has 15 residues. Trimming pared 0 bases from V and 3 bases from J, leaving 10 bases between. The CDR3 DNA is TGCGCCAGCAGCTTGGCCGGGACGGTTGGAAACACCATATATTTT. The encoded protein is CASSLAGTVGNTIYF.

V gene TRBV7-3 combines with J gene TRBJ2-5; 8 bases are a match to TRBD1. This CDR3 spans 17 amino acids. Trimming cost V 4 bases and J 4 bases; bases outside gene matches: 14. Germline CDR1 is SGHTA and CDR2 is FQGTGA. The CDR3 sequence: CASSSSRGTGVGETQYF. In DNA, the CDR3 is TGTGCCAGCAGCTCGTCTCGTGGGACAGGAGTTGGAGAGACCCAGTACTTC. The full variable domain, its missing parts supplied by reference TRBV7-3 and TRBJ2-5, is GAGVSQTPSNKVTEKGKYVELRCDPISGHTALYWYRQSLGQGPEFLIYFQGTGAADDSGLPNDRFFAVRPEGSVSTLKIQRTERGDSAVYLCASSSSRGTGVGETQYFGPGTRLLVL.

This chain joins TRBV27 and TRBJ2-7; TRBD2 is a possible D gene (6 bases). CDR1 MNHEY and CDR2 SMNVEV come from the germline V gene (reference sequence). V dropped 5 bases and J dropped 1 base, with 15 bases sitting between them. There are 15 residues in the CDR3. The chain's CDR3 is CASSGAGLRSYEQYF. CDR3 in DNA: TGTGCCAGCAGTGGCGCGGGGCTACGATCCTACGAGCAGTACTTC.

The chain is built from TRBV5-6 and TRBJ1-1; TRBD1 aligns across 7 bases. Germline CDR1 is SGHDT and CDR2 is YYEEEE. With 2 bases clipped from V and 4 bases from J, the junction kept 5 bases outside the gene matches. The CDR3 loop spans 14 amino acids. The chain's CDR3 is CASSFSSGGTEAFF. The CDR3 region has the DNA TGTGCCAGCAGCTTCTCTTCAGGGGGCACTGAAGCTTTCTTT.

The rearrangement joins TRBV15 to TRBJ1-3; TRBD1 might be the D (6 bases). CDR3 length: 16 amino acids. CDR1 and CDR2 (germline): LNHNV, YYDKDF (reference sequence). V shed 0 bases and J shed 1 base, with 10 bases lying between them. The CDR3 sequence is CATSREVRGSGNTIYF. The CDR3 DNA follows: TGTGCCACCAGCAGAGAGGTCAGGGGATCTGGAAACACCATATATTTT.

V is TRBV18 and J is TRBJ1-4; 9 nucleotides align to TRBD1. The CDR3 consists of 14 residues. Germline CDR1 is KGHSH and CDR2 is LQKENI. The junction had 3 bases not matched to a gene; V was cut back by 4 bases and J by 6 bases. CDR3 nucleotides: TGTGCCAGCTCACGGGACAGGGAGTATGAAAAACTGTTTTTT. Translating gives CASSRDREYEKLFF.

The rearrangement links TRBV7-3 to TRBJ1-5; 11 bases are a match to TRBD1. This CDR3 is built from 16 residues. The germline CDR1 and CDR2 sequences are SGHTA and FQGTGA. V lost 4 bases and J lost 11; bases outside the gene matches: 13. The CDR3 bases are TGTGCCAGCAGCTCCCGGGGGACAGGGGGTAAGGTAGCCCAGCATTTT. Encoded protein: CASSSRGTGGKVAQHF.

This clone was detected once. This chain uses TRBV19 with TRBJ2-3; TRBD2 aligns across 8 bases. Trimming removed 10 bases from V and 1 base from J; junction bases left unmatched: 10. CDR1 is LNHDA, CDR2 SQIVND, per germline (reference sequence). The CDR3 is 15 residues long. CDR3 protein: CATTSRAGGTDTQYF. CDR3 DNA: TGTGCCACTACCTCGCGAGCGGGGGGCACAGATACGCAGTATTTT.

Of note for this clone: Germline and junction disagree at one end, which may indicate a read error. CDR3 sequence: CASREATSSASYEQYF. CDR3 in DNA: TGTGCCAGCAGGGAAGCTACTAGTTCGGCGTCCTACGAGCAGTACTTC. The rearrangement joins TRBV6-1 to TRBJ2-7, with D perhaps TRBD2 (5 bases). CDR3 length equals 16 residues. CDR1 and CDR2 (germline): MNHNS, SASEGT.

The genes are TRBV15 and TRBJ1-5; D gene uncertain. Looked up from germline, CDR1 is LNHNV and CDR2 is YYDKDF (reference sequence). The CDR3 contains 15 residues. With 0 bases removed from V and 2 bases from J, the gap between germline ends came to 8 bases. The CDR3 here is CATSRDRQGNQPQHF. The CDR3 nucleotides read TGTGCCACCAGCAGAGATCGGCAGGGCAATCAGCCCCAGCATTTT. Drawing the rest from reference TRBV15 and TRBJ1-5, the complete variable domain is DAMVIQNPRYQVTQFGKPVTLSCSQTLNHNVMYWYQQKSSQAPKLLFHYYDKDFNNEADTPDNFQSRRPNTSFCFLDIRSPGLGDTAMYLCATSRDRQGNQPQHFGDGTRLSIL.

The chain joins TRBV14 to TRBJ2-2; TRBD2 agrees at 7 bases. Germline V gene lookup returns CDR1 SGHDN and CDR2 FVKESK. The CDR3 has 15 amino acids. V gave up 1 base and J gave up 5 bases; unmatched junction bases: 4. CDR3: CASSQAGSGTGELFF. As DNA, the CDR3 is TGTGCCAGCAGCCAAGCTGGTAGCGGGACCGGGGAGCTGTTTTTT. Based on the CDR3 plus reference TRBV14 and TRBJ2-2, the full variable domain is EAGVTQFPSHSVIEKGQTVTLRCDPISGHDNLYWYRRVMGKEIKFLLHFVKESKQDESGMPNNRFLAERTGGTYSTLKVQPAELEDSGVYFCASSQAGSGTGELFFGEGSRLTVL.

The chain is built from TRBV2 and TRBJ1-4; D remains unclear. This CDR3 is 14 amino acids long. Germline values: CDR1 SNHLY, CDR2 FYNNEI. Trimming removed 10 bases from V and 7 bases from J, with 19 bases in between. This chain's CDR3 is CAIRAGISTEKLFF. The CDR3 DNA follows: TGTGCCATACGAGCCGGGATCTCTACTGAAAAACTGTTTTTT.

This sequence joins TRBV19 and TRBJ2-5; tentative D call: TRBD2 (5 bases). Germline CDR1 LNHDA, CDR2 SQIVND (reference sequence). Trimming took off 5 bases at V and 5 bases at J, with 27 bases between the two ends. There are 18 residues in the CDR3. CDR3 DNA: TGTGCCAGTAGTGCAGTTACTACGGGGTTTCTCAACATGGAGACCCAGTACTTC. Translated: CASSAVTTGFLNMETQYF.